This TCR beta chain emerged from a study of blood T cell repertoires in COVID-19. Study background: COVID-19 samples collected from the United States, Italy and Spain covered acute and convalescent phases. T cells, B-cell-depleted T cells, or PBMCs provided the cDNA or gDNA that served as material.

In the original analysis: Nucleated cell number was recorded as an estimate derived from reference gene primer amplification. Clones were sequenced by immunoSEQ multiplex PCR, and TCRdb holds only the in-frame ones, with some missing. V, J and clone size were drawn from that table, and D and trimming were deduced from the DNA. This sample carries over 400,000 clones, 86% of them seen once, and the ten largest clones take over 1.3%. The CDR3 runs to 13 residues. Trimming took off 4 bases at V and 1 base at J, with 8 bases between the two ends. Per germline, CDR1 MNHEY and CDR2 SVGEGT. The chain has TRBV6-2 or TRBV6-3 and TRBJ2-7; D may be TRBD1 (6 bases). The origin of this receptor is a woman aged 30 to 39 with active or convalescent COVID-19. Sequenced sample: peripheral blood. The CDR3 loop is CASSWDTSYEQYF. Written as DNA, the CDR3 is TGTGCCAGCAGTTGGGACACATCCTACGAGCAGTACTTC.